The clone carrying this TCR beta chain was detected a few times. The antigen is undetermined. Amplification yielded TCR beta CDR3 regions, with RNA transcripts as the source. A first-round RT-PCR of the TCR CDR3 used the HTBI primer set. A single record per CDR3 protein comes from TCRdb applying MiXCR to the multiplex PCR reads. The sample includes 540,000 or so distinct CDR3 sequences, about 15% seen only once; the top ten take around 7.5%. This entry is derived from a study of T cells in Graves' hyperthyroidism and ophthalmopathy. Study results and limitations: Among clonotypes expanded in thyroid above 0.001, most were also found in blood.

The source is a woman in her 30s with Graves' hyperthyroidism. The specimen sequenced was blood.

CDR3 sequence reads: CASSVGGSNEKLFF. CDR3 nucleotide sequence: TGTGCCAGCAGCGTAGGAGGGTCTAATGAAAAACTGTTTTTT. The J gene is TRBJ1-4, the V gene TRBV9; D is uncertain. The CDR3 extends over 14 amino acids. V lost 0 bases, J lost 3 bases, and 6 bases lay in between. The germline V gene encodes CDR1 SGDLS and CDR2 YYNGEE.